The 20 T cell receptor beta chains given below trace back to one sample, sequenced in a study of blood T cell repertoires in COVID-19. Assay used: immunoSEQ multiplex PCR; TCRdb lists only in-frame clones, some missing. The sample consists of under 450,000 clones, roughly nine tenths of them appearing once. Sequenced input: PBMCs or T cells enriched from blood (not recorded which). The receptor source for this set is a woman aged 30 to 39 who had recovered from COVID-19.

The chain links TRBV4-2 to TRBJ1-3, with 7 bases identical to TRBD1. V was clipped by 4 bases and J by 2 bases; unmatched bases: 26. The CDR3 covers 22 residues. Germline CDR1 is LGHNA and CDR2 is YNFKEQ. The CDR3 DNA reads TGTGCCAGCAGCCTGATTTTCGATAGGACAGGAGAGGGCCGGTTACCTGGAAACACCATATATTTT. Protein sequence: CASSLIFDRTGEGRLPGNTIYF.

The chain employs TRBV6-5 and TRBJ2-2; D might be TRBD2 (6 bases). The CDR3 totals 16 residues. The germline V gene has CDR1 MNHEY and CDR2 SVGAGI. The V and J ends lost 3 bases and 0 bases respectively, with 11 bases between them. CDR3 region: CASSYSSGSNTGELFF. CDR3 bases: TGTGCCAGCAGTTATTCCAGCGGGTCGAACACCGGGGAGCTGTTTTTT.

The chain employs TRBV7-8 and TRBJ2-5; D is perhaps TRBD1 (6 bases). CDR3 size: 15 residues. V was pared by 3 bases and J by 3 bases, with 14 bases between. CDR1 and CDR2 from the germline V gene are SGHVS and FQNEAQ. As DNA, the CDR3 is TGTGCCAGCAGCTTTTCGACCGGGACAAAAGAGACCCAGTACTTC. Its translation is CASSFSTGTKETQYF.

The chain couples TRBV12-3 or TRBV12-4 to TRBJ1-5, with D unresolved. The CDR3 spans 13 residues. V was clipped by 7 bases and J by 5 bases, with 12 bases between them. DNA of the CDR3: TGTGCCAGCACCTCGAACTCGTATCAGCCCCAGCATTTT. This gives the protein CASTSNSYQPQHF.

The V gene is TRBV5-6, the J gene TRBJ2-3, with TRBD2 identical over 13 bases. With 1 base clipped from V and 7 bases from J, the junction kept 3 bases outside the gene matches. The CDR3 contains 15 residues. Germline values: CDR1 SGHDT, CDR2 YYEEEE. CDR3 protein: CASSLIGTSGNTQYF. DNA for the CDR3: TGTGCCAGCAGCTTGATCGGGACTAGCGGGAATACGCAGTATTTT.

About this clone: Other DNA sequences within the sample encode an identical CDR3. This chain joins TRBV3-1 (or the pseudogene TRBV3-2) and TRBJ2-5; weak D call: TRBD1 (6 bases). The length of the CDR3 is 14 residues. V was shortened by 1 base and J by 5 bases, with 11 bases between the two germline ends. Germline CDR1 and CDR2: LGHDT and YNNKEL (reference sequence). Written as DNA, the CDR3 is TGTGCCAGCAGCCAAGCTGGGGGCAGGGAGACCCAGTACTTC. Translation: CASSQAGGRETQYF.

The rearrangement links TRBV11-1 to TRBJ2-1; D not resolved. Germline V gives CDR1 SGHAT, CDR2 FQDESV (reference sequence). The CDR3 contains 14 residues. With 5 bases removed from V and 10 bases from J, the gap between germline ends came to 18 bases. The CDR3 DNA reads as TGTGCCAGCAGCCCGCCCCTTACAGAAATGGAGCAGTTCTTC. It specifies CASSPPLTEMEQFF.

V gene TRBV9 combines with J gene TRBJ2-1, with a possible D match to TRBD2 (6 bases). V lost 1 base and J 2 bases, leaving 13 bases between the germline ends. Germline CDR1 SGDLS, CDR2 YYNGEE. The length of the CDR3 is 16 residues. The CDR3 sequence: CASSVWAGTTYNEQFF. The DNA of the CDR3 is TGTGCCAGCAGCGTATGGGCGGGAACTACCTACAATGAGCAGTTCTTC.

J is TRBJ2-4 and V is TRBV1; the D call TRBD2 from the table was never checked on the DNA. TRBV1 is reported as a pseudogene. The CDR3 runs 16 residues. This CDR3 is CTSSPRRGIAKNIQYF. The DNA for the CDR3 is TGCACCAGCAGCCCAAGACGGGGTATAGCCAAAAACATTCAGTACTTC.

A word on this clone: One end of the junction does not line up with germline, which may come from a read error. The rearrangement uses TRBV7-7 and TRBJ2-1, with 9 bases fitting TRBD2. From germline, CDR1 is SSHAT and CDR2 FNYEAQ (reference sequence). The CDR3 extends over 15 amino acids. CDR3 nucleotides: TGTGCTAGCAGCTTAACAGCGGGAGGCCGCGATGAGCAGTTCTTC. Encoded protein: CASSLTAGGRDEQFF.

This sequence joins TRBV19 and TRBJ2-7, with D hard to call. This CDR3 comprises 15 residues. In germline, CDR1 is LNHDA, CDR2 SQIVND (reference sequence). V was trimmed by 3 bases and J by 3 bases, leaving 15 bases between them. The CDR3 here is CASSIATAGFYEQYF. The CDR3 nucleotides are TGTGCCAGTAGTATTGCTACAGCAGGATTCTACGAGCAGTACTTC.

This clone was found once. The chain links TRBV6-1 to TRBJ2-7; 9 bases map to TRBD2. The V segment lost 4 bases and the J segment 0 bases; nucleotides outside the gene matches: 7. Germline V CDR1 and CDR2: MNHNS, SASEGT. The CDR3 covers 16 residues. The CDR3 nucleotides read TGTGCCAGCAGTGTTCCGCCGGGACTAGCCTCCTACGAGCAGTACTTC. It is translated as CASSVPPGLASYEQYF.

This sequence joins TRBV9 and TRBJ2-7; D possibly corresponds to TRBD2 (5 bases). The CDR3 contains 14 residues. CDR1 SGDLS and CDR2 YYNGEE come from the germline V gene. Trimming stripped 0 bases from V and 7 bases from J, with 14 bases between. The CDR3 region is CASSVAYRGREQYF. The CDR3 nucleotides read TGTGCCAGCAGCGTAGCTTACCGGGGAAGAGAGCAGTACTTC.

For the CDR3, the DNA is TGTGCCAGCAGCCGGGGGGGTTACGAGAGATCCTCCTACAATGAGCAGTTCTTC. This gives the protein CASSRGGYERSSYNEQFF. This chain joins TRBV3-1 (or the pseudogene TRBV3-2) and TRBJ2-1; 7 nucleotides align to TRBD2. Trimming removed 4 bases from V and 0 bases from J; junction bases left unmatched: 12. CDR3 length equals 18 residues. The germline CDR1 and CDR2 sequences are LGHDT and YNNKEL (reference sequence).

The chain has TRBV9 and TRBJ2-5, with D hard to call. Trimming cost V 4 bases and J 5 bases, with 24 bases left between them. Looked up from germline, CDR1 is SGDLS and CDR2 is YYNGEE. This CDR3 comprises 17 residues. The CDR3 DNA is TGTGCCAGCAGCTCAAACCCCGAGGCCCAAGAAATGGAGACCCAGTACTTC. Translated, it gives CASSSNPEAQEMETQYF.

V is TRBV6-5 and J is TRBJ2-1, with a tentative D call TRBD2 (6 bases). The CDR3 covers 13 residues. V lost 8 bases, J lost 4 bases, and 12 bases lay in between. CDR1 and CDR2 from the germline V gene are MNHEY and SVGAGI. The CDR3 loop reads CASVAGSYNEQFF. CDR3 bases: TGTGCCAGCGTGGCGGGATCGTACAATGAGCAGTTCTTC.

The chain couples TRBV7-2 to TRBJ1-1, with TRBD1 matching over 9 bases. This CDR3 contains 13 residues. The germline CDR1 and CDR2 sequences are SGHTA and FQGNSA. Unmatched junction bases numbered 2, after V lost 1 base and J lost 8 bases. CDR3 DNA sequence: TGTGCCAGCAGCTTAGACAGGGGGCGGGAAGCTTTCTTT. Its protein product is CASSLDRGREAFF. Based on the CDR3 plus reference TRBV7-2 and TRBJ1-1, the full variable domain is GAGVSQSPSNKVTEKGKDVELRCDPISGHTALYWYRQSLGQGLEFLIYFQGNSAPDKSGLPSDRFSAERTGGSVSTLTIQRTQQEDSAVYLCASSLDRGREAFFGQGTRLTVV.

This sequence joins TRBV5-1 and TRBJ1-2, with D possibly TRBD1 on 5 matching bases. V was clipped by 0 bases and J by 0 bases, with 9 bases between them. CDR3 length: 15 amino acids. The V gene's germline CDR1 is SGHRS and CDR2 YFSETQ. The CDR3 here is CASSLEGQANYGYTF. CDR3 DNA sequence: TGCGCCAGCAGCTTGGAAGGACAAGCTAACTATGGCTACACCTTC. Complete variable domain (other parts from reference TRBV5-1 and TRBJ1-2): KAGVTQTPRYLIKTRGQQVTLSCSPISGHRSVSWYQQTPGQGLQFLFEYFSETQRNKGNFPGRFSGRQFSNSRSEMNVSTLELGDSALYLCASSLEGQANYGYTFGSGTRLTVV.

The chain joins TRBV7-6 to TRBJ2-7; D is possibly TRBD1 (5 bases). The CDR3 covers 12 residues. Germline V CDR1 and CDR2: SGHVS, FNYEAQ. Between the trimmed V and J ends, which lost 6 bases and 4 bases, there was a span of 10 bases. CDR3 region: CASRDDSYEQYF. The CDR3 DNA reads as TGTGCCAGCAGGGACGACAGTTACGAGCAGTACTTC.

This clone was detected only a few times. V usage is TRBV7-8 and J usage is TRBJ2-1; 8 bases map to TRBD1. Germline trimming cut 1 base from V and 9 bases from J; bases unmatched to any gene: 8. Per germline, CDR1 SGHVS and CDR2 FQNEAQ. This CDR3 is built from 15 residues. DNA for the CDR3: TGTGCCAGCAGCTTAGTGGCGGGACAGGTTTTTGAGCAGTTCTTC. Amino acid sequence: CASSLVAGQVFEQFF.